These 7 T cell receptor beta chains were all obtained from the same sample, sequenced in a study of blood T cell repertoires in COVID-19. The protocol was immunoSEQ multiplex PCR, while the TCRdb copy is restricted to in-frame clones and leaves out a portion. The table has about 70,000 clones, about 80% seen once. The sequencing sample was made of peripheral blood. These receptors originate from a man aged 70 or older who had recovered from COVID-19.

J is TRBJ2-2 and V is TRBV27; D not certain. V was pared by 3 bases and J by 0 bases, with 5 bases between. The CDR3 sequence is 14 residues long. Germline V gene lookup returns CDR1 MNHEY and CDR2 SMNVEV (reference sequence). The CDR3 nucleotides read TGTGCCAGCAGTTTTTCCACGAACACCGGGGAGCTGTTTTTT. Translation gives CASSFSTNTGELFF.

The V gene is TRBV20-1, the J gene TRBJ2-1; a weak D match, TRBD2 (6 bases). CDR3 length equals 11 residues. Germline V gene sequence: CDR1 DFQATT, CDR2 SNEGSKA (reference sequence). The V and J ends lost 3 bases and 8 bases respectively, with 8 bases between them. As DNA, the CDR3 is TGCAGTGCTAGCTGGGGGGATGAGCAGTTCTTC. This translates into CSASWGDEQFF.

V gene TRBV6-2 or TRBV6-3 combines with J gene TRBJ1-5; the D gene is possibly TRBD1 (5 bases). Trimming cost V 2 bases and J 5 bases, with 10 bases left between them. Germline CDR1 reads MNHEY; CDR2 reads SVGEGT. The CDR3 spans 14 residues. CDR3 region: CASSYGGGYQPQHF. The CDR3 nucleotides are TGTGCCAGCAGTTACGGCGGGGGATATCAGCCCCAGCATTTT.

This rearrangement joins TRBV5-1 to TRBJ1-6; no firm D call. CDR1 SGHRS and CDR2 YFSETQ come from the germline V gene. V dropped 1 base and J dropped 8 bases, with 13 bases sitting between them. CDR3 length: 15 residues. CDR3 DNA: TGCGCCAGCAGCTTGAAACCAGGTAGTGATTCACCCCTCCACTTT. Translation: CASSLKPGSDSPLHF. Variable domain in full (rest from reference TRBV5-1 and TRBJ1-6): KAGVTQTPRYLIKTRGQQVTLSCSPISGHRSVSWYQQTPGQGLQFLFEYFSETQRNKGNFPGRFSGRQFSNSRSEMNVSTLELGDSALYLCASSLKPGSDSPLHFGNGTRLTVT.

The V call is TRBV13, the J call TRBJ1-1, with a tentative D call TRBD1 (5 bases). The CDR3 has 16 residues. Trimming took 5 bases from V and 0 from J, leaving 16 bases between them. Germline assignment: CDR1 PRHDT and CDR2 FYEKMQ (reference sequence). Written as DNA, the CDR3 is TGTGCCAGCAGCACGTCCGGGGGAACCATGAACACTGAAGCTTTCTTT. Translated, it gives CASSTSGGTMNTEAFF.

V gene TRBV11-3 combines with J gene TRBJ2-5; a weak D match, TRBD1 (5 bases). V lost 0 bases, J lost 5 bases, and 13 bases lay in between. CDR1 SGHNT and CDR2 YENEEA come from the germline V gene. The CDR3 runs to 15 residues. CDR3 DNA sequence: TGTGCCAGCAGCTTAGATGGCAGGGCTCGGGAGACCCAGTACTTC. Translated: CASSLDGRARETQYF.

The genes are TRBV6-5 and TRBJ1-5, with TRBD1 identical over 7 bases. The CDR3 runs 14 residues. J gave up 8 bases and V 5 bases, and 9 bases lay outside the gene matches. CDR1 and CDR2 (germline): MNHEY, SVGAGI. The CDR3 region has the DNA TGTGCCAGCAGTCCCGACAGGGCTAGGGAGCCCCAGCATTTT. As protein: CASSPDRAREPQHF.